Each of the 22 T cell receptor beta chains below was sequenced from the same sample in a study of blood T cell repertoires in COVID-19. Generated by immunoSEQ multiplex PCR, the TCRdb table keeps only in-frame clones and is missing some. The sample carries fewer than 250,000 clones, roughly nine tenths recorded once. The sequencing sample was made of peripheral blood. The receptor source for this set is a woman between 70 and 85 years old with acute or convalescent COVID-19.

J is TRBJ1-4 and V is TRBV6-5; no clear D gene. This CDR3 is 14 amino acids long. The germline V gene encodes CDR1 MNHEY and CDR2 SVGAGI. The germline V and J ends were trimmed by 7 bases and 5 bases, with 14 bases remaining between them. The DNA of the CDR3 is TGTGCCAGCAAATTTTGGGCAGACAATGAAAAACTGTTTTTT. This gives the protein CASKFWADNEKLFF.

J is TRBJ2-1 and V is TRBV19, with 11 bases that match TRBD1. Germline V gives CDR1 LNHDA, CDR2 SQIVND (reference sequence). V lost 9 bases and J lost 7; bases outside the gene matches: 8. The CDR3 is 14 residues long. The DNA for the CDR3 is TGTGCCAGCCGGGACAGGGGGTTGAATAATGAGCAGTTCTTC. This encodes CASRDRGLNNEQFF.

The chain couples TRBV5-1 to TRBJ1-4; D is perhaps TRBD1 (5 bases). Germline lookup yields CDR1 SGHRS and CDR2 YFSETQ. This CDR3 has 14 amino acids. Trimming shortened V by 0 bases and J by 5 bases, and 8 bases separated the two germline ends. The DNA of the CDR3 is TGCGCCAGCAGCTTGGGACAGATGAATGAAAAACTGTTTTTT. Encoded protein: CASSLGQMNEKLFF.

The chain combines TRBV10-3 with TRBJ1-1; D unclear. CDR1 is ENHRY, CDR2 SYGVKD, per germline. The CDR3 is 13 residues long. V lost 6 bases to trimming and J lost 2 bases, with 10 bases between them. The chain's CDR3 is CAISVQINTEAFF. In nucleotides, the CDR3 is TGTGCCATCAGCGTCCAGATTAACACTGAAGCTTTCTTT.

In DNA, the CDR3 is TGTGCCAGCAGCCGACAGGGGGCGGCGGAAGCTGGGGCCAACGTCCTGACTTTC. Translating it yields CASSRQGAAEAGANVLTF. This chain joins TRBV6-6 and TRBJ2-6; 10 bases agree with TRBD1. Unmatched junction bases numbered 10, after V lost 6 bases and J lost 2 bases. Germline CDR1 reads MNHNY; CDR2 reads SVGAGI (reference sequence). The CDR3 consists of 18 residues.

The rearrangement links TRBV14 to TRBJ2-1, with 7 bases identical to TRBD2. Germline loops: CDR1 SGHDN, CDR2 FVKESK. With V trimmed by 5 bases and J by 0 bases, 7 bases remained unmatched. The CDR3 loop spans 16 amino acids. CDR3 residues: CASSTRGRTSYNEQFF. CDR3 bases: TGTGCCAGCAGCACCCGCGGGAGAACCTCCTACAATGAGCAGTTCTTC.

As DNA, the CDR3 is TGTGCCAGCACCCCGGGACAGGGCACAGATACGCAGTATTTT. Protein product: CASTPGQGTDTQYF. This chain connects TRBV5-4 to TRBJ2-3; 8 bases agree with TRBD1. The V gene's germline CDR1 is SGHNT and CDR2 YYREEE (reference sequence). The CDR3 consists of 14 residues. V lost 6 bases, J lost 1 base, and 4 bases stayed unmatched.

As to this clone: Additional DNA sequences in this sample encode the identical CDR3. This chain joins TRBV7-2 and TRBJ2-3; 8 bases align to TRBD1. Germline trimming cut 3 bases from V and 2 bases from J; bases unmatched to any gene: 4. Germline V CDR1 and CDR2: SGHTA, FQGNSA. The CDR3 is made up of 15 amino acids. CDR3 DNA: TGTGCCAGCAGCTTGGCAGGGGGCCCCACAGATACGCAGTATTTT. This gives the protein CASSLAGGPTDTQYF.

The chain employs TRBV27 and TRBJ2-5; no definite D call. V lost 5 bases, J lost 4 bases, and 14 bases lay in between. Germline-derived CDR1 and CDR2 are MNHEY and SMNVEV (reference sequence). This CDR3 contains 14 residues. The CDR3 DNA follows: TGTGCCAGCAGTGCGCGGCAGTCCCGAGAGACCCAGTACTTC. It translates to CASSARQSRETQYF.

The V call is TRBV28, the J call TRBJ2-5; the match to TRBD1 covers 11 bases. Trimming cost V 3 bases and J 5 bases; bases outside gene matches: 5. The CDR3 has 15 amino acids. CDR1 is MDHEN and CDR2 is SYDVKM in the germline V gene. The CDR3 region is CASSLDRGPGETQYF. In DNA, the CDR3 is TGTGCCAGCAGTTTGGACAGGGGGCCGGGGGAGACCCAGTACTTC.

Here the CDR3 reads CASSADRTYEQYF. In nucleotides, the CDR3 is TGTGCCAGCAGCGCAGACAGGACCTACGAGCAGTACTTC. This chain connects TRBV9 to TRBJ2-7, with a weak D call TRBD1 (6 bases). CDR1 is SGDLS and CDR2 is YYNGEE in the germline V gene. Trimming shortened V by 3 bases and J by 2 bases, and 9 bases separated the two germline ends. The CDR3 length is 13 residues.

J is TRBJ2-7 and V is TRBV14; D uncertain. The V gene lost 4 bases and the J gene lost 11 bases, with 15 bases spanning the gap. CDR3 length: 12 amino acids. Germline values: CDR1 SGHDN, CDR2 FVKESK. In DNA form, the CDR3 reads TGTGCCAGCAGCCGCCCTGTTGGGCCTAAGTACTTC. It codes for CASSRPVGPKYF.

The chain uses TRBV11-3 and TRBJ1-3, with no clear D. CDR1 is SGHNT, CDR2 YENEEA, per germline. The CDR3 spans 15 residues. Trimming took off 4 bases at V and 1 base at J, with 11 bases between the two ends. CDR3 coding DNA: TGTGCCAGCAGCTGGCGGGGATCGTCTGGAAACACCATATATTTT. As protein: CASSWRGSSGNTIYF. The variable domain in full, completed from reference TRBV11-3 and TRBJ1-3, reads EAGVVQSPRYKIIEKKQPVAFWCNPISGHNTLYWYLQNLGQGPELLIRYENEEAVDDSQLPKDRFSAERLKGVDSTLKIQPAELGDSAVYLCASSWRGSSGNTIYFGEGSWLTVV.

This clone was found a few times. This CDR3 is also generated by other DNA sequences in the sample. The CDR3 nucleotides are TGTGCCAGCAGCCCCCGAACAAACTATGGCTACACCTTC. Its translation is CASSPRTNYGYTF. The chain has TRBV3-1 (or the pseudogene TRBV3-2) and TRBJ1-2; no definite D call. The V end lost 4 bases, the J end lost 2 bases, and 8 bases lay between the germline ends. Germline-derived CDR1 and CDR2 are LGHDT and YNNKEL (reference sequence). The CDR3 sequence is 13 residues long.

The chain has TRBV19 and TRBJ2-7; tentatively, D is TRBD2 (8 bases). Trimming stripped 6 bases from V and 6 bases from J, with 27 bases between. In germline, CDR1 is LNHDA, CDR2 SQIVND (reference sequence). The CDR3 covers 17 residues. The CDR3 region has the DNA TGTGCCAGTAGCCGGGGGGGACAGAGAGGGGCCCGCTCCGAGCAGTACTTC. Amino acid sequence: CASSRGGQRGARSEQYF.

This chain links TRBV6-2 or TRBV6-3 with TRBJ2-7, with D perhaps TRBD1 (5 bases). Trimming cost V 1 base and J 3 bases, with 19 bases left between them. Germline CDR1 is MNHEY and CDR2 is SVGEGT. The CDR3 sequence is 17 residues long. CDR3 bases: TGTGCCAGCAGTTACTGGATAGGGGCAGGGCGTAACTACGAGCAGTACTTC. This codes for CASSYWIGAGRNYEQYF.

Turning to this clone: The same CDR3 is also encoded by other DNA sequences in this sample. CDR3 sequence (DNA): TGTGCCAGCAGCCGGGACAGTAATTCACCCCTCCACTTT. Its translation is CASSRDSNSPLHF. The chain couples TRBV5-4 to TRBJ1-6; 7 nucleotides align to TRBD1. The CDR3 contains 13 residues. CDR1 is SGHNT and CDR2 is YYREEE in the germline V gene (reference sequence). V lost 4 bases, J lost 6 bases, and 1 base stayed unmatched.

The chain links TRBV10-3 to TRBJ1-5; tentatively, D is TRBD1 (6 bases). The CDR3 is 14 amino acids. Trimming cost V 3 bases and J 9 bases, with 15 bases left between them. Germline CDR1 is ENHRY and CDR2 is SYGVKD. CDR3 loop: CAISEKGEWTPQHF. The CDR3 DNA follows: TGTGCCATCAGTGAAAAGGGGGAATGGACGCCCCAGCATTTT.

This clone was detected only a few times. The V call is TRBV6-5, the J call TRBJ1-1; 10 bases map to TRBD1. Per germline, CDR1 MNHEY and CDR2 SVGAGI. Trimming removed 7 bases from V and 6 bases from J; junction bases left unmatched: 8. This CDR3 comprises 14 residues. CDR3 sequence: CASTDRGRGAEAFF. Written as DNA, the CDR3 is TGTGCCAGCACCGACAGGGGGCGAGGGGCTGAAGCTTTCTTT.

A single count supports this clone. V gene TRBV7-9 combines with J gene TRBJ2-1; the match to TRBD2 covers 7 bases. Unmatched junction bases numbered 7, after V lost 5 bases and J lost 3 bases. This CDR3 spans 15 amino acids. The germline V gene has CDR1 SEHNR and CDR2 FQNEAQ (reference sequence). The chain's CDR3 is CASSPSGLHYNEQFF. CDR3 bases: TGTGCCAGCAGCCCCTCGGGACTACACTACAATGAGCAGTTCTTC.

In DNA form, the CDR3 reads TGTGCCAGCAGCTTTGAACCTATGAACACTGAAGCTTTCTTT. Residues: CASSFEPMNTEAFF. The V and J genes are TRBV7-2 and TRBJ1-1, with D unresolved. CDR3 size: 14 residues. Germline loops: CDR1 SGHTA, CDR2 FQGNSA. V was clipped by 3 bases and J by 0 bases, with 8 bases between them. Looking up the rest from reference TRBV7-2 and TRBJ1-1 gives the full variable domain: GAGVSQSPSNKVTEKGKDVELRCDPISGHTALYWYRQSLGQGLEFLIYFQGNSAPDKSGLPSDRFSAERTGGSVSTLTIQRTQQEDSAVYLCASSFEPMNTEAFFGQGTRLTVV.

V gene TRBV9 combines with J gene TRBJ1-1, with 8 bases lining up with TRBD1. CDR3 length: 19 residues. The junction had 15 bases not matched to a gene; V was cut back by 1 base and J by 1 base. Per germline, CDR1 SGDLS and CDR2 YYNGEE. The DNA for the CDR3 is TGTGCCAGCAGCGTACCTCTTAGGACAGGGCCCGCAGGGAACACTGAAGCTTTCTTT. Translated: CASSVPLRTGPAGNTEAFF.